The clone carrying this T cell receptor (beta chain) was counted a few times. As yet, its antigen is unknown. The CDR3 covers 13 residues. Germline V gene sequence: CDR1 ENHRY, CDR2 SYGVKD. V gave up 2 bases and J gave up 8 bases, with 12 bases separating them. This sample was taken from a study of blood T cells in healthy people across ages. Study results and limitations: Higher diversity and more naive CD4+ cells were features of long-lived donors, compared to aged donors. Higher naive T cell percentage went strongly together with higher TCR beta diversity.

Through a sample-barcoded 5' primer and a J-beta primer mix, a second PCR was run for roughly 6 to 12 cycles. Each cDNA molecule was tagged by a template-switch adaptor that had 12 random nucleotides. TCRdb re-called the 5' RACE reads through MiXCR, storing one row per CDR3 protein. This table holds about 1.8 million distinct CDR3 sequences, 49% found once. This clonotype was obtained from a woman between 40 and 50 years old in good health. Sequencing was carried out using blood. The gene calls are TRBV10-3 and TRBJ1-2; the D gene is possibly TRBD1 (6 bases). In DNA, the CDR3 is TGTGCCATCAGTGAGAGCCGGGGGCGCGGCTACACCTTC. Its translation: CAISESRGRGYTF.